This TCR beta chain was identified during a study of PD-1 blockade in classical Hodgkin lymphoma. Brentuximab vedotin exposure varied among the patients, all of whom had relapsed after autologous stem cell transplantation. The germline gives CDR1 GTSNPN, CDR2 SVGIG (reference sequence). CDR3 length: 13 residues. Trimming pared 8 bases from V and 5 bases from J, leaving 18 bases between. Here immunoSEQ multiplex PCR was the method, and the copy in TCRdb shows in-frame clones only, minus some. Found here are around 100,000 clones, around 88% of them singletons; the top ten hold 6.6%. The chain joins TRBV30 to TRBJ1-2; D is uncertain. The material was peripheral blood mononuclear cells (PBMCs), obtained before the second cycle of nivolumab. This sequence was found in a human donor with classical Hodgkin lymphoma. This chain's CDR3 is CAKSRAGRYGYTF. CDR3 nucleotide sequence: TGTGCCAAGAGTAGGGCGGGTCGGTATGGCTACACCTTC. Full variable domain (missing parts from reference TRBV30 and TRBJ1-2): SQTIHQWPATLVQPVGSPLSLECTVEGTSNPNLYWYRQAAGRGLQLLFYSVGIGQISSEVPQNLSASRPQDRQFILSSKKLLLSDSGFYLCAKSRAGRYGYTFGSGTRLTVV.